Below are 22 T cell receptor beta chains sequenced from a single sample in a study of T cell changes during pregnancy in multiple sclerosis. Data came from immunoSEQ multiplex PCR; TCRdb stores just in-frame clones and leaves some out. This sample has tens of thousands of clones, with around 94% found just once. The source material was peripheral blood, sampled in the third trimester of pregnancy. Receptor source: a female donor with multiple sclerosis, enrolled in a pregnancy study.

The genes are TRBV10-2 and TRBJ2-7, with TRBD2 matching 9 bases. V was pared by 3 bases and J by 1 base, with 10 bases of the junction left unmatched. Per germline, CDR1 WSHSY and CDR2 SAAADI. The CDR3 length is 17 residues. CDR3: CASSDPGLAGRSYEQYF. The CDR3 nucleotides read TGCGCCAGCAGTGATCCCGGTCTAGCGGGAAGATCCTACGAGCAGTACTTC.

The rearrangement joins TRBV29-1 to TRBJ2-5, with D possibly matching TRBD2 (6 bases). CDR1 and CDR2 (germline): SQVTM, ANQGSEA. V shed 7 bases and J shed 2 bases, with 8 bases lying between them. The CDR3 spans 11 residues. This CDR3 is CSGLAQETQYF. In DNA form, the CDR3 reads TGCAGCGGCCTAGCGCAAGAGACCCAGTACTTC.

The chain combines TRBV29-1 with TRBJ1-1; a weak D match, TRBD1 (5 bases). Germline V gene data show CDR1 as SQVTM and CDR2 as ANQGSEA. The CDR3 runs to 13 residues. V lost 5 bases and J lost 5, with 15 bases in between. In DNA, the CDR3 is TGCAGCGTTATCAGCCAGGGAGGAACTGAAGCTTTCTTT. Its translation is CSVISQGGTEAFF.

The V call is TRBV7-2, the J call TRBJ1-2; D is possibly TRBD1 (5 bases). The CDR3 is 13 residues long. The germline V gene encodes CDR1 SGHTA and CDR2 FQGNSA. V gave up 0 bases and J gave up 8 bases, with 10 bases separating them. For the CDR3, the DNA is TGTGCCAGCAGCTTAGCGGGGGGGTACGGCTACACCTTC. Translation gives CASSLAGGYGYTF.

The chain has TRBV5-4 and TRBJ2-3, with 7 nucleotides matching TRBD2. The CDR3 runs 15 residues. Germline loops: CDR1 SGHNT, CDR2 YYREEE (reference sequence). Unmatched junction bases numbered 6, after V lost 2 bases and J lost 3 bases. In DNA form, the CDR3 reads TGTGCCAGCAGCTTTAGCGGGCGGGCAACAGATACGCAGTATTTT. This codes for CASSFSGRATDTQYF.

J is TRBJ1-1 and V is TRBV7-9; D gene ambiguous. Germline V CDR1 and CDR2: SEHNR, FQNEAQ (reference sequence). The CDR3 extends over 13 amino acids. The germline V and J ends were trimmed by 6 bases and 0 bases, with 8 bases remaining between them. CDR3 DNA: TGTGCCAGCAGTACAGACATGAACACTGAAGCTTTCTTT. It specifies CASSTDMNTEAFF.

The chain has TRBV29-1 and TRBJ2-3; TRBD1 matches at 9 bases. The J segment lost 3 bases and the V segment lost 1 base, leaving 5 bases of the junction unmatched. The CDR3 is 15 amino acids. The germline V gene encodes CDR1 SQVTM and CDR2 ANQGSEA. CDR3 region: CSVEVFGTGTDTQYF. The CDR3 nucleotides read TGCAGCGTTGAAGTTTTCGGGACAGGGACAGATACGCAGTATTTT.

This sequence joins TRBV25-1 and TRBJ1-1, with D perhaps TRBD1 (6 bases). This CDR3 is built from 12 residues. The germline V gene encodes CDR1 MGHDK and CDR2 SYGVNS. V lost 2 bases, J lost 10 bases, and 11 bases lay in between. In DNA form, the CDR3 reads TGTGCCAGCAGTGAAGACCCCAGGGGAGCTTTCTTT. This translates into CASSEDPRGAFF.

The chain joins TRBV2 to TRBJ2-4, with D possibly being TRBD2 (5 bases). V lost 10 bases, J lost 5 bases, and 15 bases lay in between. The CDR3 contains 13 residues. The germline V gene has CDR1 SNHLY and CDR2 FYNNEI. CDR3 coding DNA: TGTGCCATAGCCGGGGTCGGGGAAAACATTCAGTACTTC. Its translation is CAIAGVGENIQYF.

The gene calls are TRBV11-2 and TRBJ1-1; 10 bases are a match to TRBD1. Trimming removed 6 bases from V and 4 bases from J; junction bases left unmatched: 5. Germline V gene lookup returns CDR1 SGHAT and CDR2 FQNNGV. This CDR3 is built from 14 residues. CDR3 DNA sequence: TGTGCCAGCAGAACGGACAGGGGGAGCACTGAAGCTTTCTTT. This codes for CASRTDRGSTEAFF.

The chain is built from TRBV18 and TRBJ2-7, with 8 nucleotides matching TRBD2. This CDR3 has 15 residues. Germline trimming cut 2 bases from V and 1 base from J; bases unmatched to any gene: 4. The germline V gene has CDR1 KGHSH and CDR2 LQKENI. DNA of the CDR3: TGTGCCAGCTCACCAGGAGCGGGAGTATCCTACGAGCAGTACTTC. Amino acid sequence: CASSPGAGVSYEQYF. The whole variable domain, remainder taken from reference TRBV18 and TRBJ2-7, is NAGVMQNPRHLVRRRGQEARLRCSPMKGHSHVYWYRQLPEEGLKFMVYLQKENIIDESGMPKERFSAEFPKEGPSILRIQQVVRGDSAAYFCASSPGAGVSYEQYFGPGTRLTVT.

The rearrangement joins TRBV6-5 to TRBJ1-2; TRBD1 matches at 9 bases. Trimming at V came to 4 bases and at J to 5 bases, leaving 5 bases not matched to a gene. Germline V gene lookup returns CDR1 MNHEY and CDR2 SVGAGI. This CDR3 is built from 14 residues. DNA of the CDR3: TGTGCCAGCAGTTCCTCCGGGACAGGGTATGGCTACACCTTC. This translates into CASSSSGTGYGYTF.

This chain links TRBV9 with TRBJ2-1, with TRBD2 identical over 11 bases. Trimming at V came to 3 bases and at J to 6 bases, leaving 8 bases not matched to a gene. Germline V lookup: CDR1 SGDLS, CDR2 YYNGEE. The CDR3 runs 16 residues. CDR3 region: CASSAQLAGERNEQFF. The CDR3 DNA reads TGTGCCAGCAGCGCCCAACTAGCGGGAGAACGCAATGAGCAGTTCTTC.

The rearrangement uses TRBV29-1 and TRBJ2-5, with 7 positions matching TRBD2. The CDR3 is made up of 18 amino acids. CDR1 is SQVTM and CDR2 is ANQGSEA in the germline V gene. V was pared by 2 bases and J by 5 bases, with 20 bases of the junction left unmatched. CDR3 protein: CSVERTEPERDWWETQYF. The CDR3 DNA reads TGCAGCGTTGAAAGGACTGAACCGGAGCGGGACTGGTGGGAGACCCAGTACTTC.

The genes are TRBV5-6 and TRBJ2-3, with a weak D call TRBD1 (5 bases). Trimming shortened V by 5 bases and J by 1 base, and 8 bases separated the two germline ends. The CDR3 runs to 13 residues. Looked up from germline, CDR1 is SGHDT and CDR2 is YYEEEE. The DNA for the CDR3 is TGTGCCAGCAGTAAGACAGGCACAGATACGCAGTATTTT. It is translated as CASSKTGTDTQYF.

This sequence joins TRBV30 and TRBJ1-1; D gene unclear. The germline V gene encodes CDR1 GTSNPN and CDR2 SVGIG (reference sequence). The CDR3 runs 15 residues. V was cut by 5 bases and J by 1 base, with 17 bases left in between. The DNA of the CDR3 is TGTGCCTGGGTCCTGAGGGCCCCAAAGAACACTGAAGCTTTCTTT. Encoded protein: CAWVLRAPKNTEAFF.

The V and J genes are TRBV5-4 and TRBJ1-1; 8 nucleotides match TRBD1. Germline V gives CDR1 SGHNT, CDR2 YYREEE (reference sequence). The V and J ends lost 1 base and 2 bases, in that order; junction bases with no gene match: 7. The CDR3 extends over 16 amino acids. In nucleotides, the CDR3 is TGTGCCAGCAGCTTGTTTCAGGGGGCGGGTAACACTGAAGCTTTCTTT. Translating it yields CASSLFQGAGNTEAFF.

V usage is TRBV19 and J usage is TRBJ2-7; 9 bases agree with TRBD1. The germline V gene encodes CDR1 LNHDA and CDR2 SQIVND (reference sequence). This CDR3 region has 16 residues. Unmatched junction bases numbered 9, after V lost 5 bases and J lost 1 base. CDR3 sequence (DNA): TGTGCCAGTAGTCCCTCCCGACAGGGGGGTTCCTACGAGCAGTACTTC. This sequence encodes CASSPSRQGGSYEQYF.

The chain joins TRBV21-1 to TRBJ2-3; the table's D call of TRBD1 was not tested on the DNA. TRBV21-1 is tagged as a pseudogene. The CDR3 sequence is 14 residues long. In DNA, the CDR3 is TGTGCCAGCAGCAAAAACAGGAGCACAGATACGCAGTATTTT. As protein: CASSKNRSTDTQYF.

V gene TRBV6-6 combines with J gene TRBJ2-1, with D perhaps matching TRBD2 (5 bases). The CDR3 loop spans 14 amino acids. CDR1 MNHNY and CDR2 SVGAGI come from the germline V gene (reference sequence). Trimming shortened V by 9 bases and J by 1 base, and 13 bases separated the two germline ends. The chain's CDR3 is CASGIALSYNEQFF. CDR3 bases: TGTGCCAGTGGAATAGCGCTTTCCTACAATGAGCAGTTCTTC.

V is TRBV19 and J is TRBJ1-2; weak D call: TRBD1 (5 bases). CDR3 length: 14 residues. Looked up from germline, CDR1 is LNHDA and CDR2 is SQIVND (reference sequence). The V gene lost 4 bases and the J gene lost 5 bases, with 14 bases spanning the gap. CDR3 protein: CASSRAGPEYGYTF. CDR3 sequence (DNA): TGTGCCAGTAGTAGGGCAGGGCCTGAGTATGGCTACACCTTC.

Notes on this clone: In the same sample, other DNA sequences code for this CDR3. The CDR3 coding sequence is TGTGCCAGCAGTGGACTAGCGGGAGGCAATGAGCAGTTCTTC. Translated: CASSGLAGGNEQFF. This chain uses TRBV6-1 with TRBJ2-1; 13 bases line up with TRBD2. This CDR3 is 14 amino acids long. Unmatched junction bases numbered 0, after V lost 4 bases and J lost 6 bases. CDR1 and CDR2 from the germline V gene are MNHNS and SASEGT.